The sequence of this TCR beta chain was determined in a study of blood T cells in healthy people across ages. Study-level information: When template switching was applied, about one barcoded beta molecule was captured per two T cells.

Concerning this clonotype: The antigen remains undetermined.

The germline gives CDR1 SGHRS, CDR2 YFSETQ. This CDR3 is 14 amino acids long. V lost 2 bases to trimming and J lost 9 bases, with 15 bases between them. Study-wide findings and caveats: Per-million-T-cell TCR beta diversity fell roughly linearly with age.

Each donor gave roughly 9.1 milliliters of peripheral blood. PCR was performed a second time for about 6 to 11 cycles using a sample-barcoded 5' primer and a J-beta primer mix. TCRdb re-called the 5' RACE reads with MiXCR, one entry per CDR3 protein. The sample includes about 1,000,000 distinct CDR3 sequences, 40% to 45% of them seen just once. The chain joins TRBV5-1 to TRBJ2-1; possibly TRBD1 for D (5 bases). This sequence was found in a woman aged 55-70 years in good health. Sequencing was carried out using blood. The CDR3 DNA follows: TGCGCCAGCAGCTTCGACCACCGAAGGGGTGAGCAGTTCTTC. Amino acids: CASSFDHRRGEQFF.